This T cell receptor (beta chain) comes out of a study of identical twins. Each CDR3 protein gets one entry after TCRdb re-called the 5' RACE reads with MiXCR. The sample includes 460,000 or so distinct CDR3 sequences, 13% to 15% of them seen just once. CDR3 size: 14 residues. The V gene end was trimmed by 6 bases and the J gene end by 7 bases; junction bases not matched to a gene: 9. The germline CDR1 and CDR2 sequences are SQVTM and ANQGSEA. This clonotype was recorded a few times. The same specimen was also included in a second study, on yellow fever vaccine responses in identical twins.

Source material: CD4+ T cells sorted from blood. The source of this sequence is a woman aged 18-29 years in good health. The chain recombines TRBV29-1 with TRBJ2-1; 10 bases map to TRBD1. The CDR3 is CSVAGQGRWNEQFF. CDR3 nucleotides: TGCAGCGTGGCGGGACAGGGGAGGTGGAATGAGCAGTTCTTC.